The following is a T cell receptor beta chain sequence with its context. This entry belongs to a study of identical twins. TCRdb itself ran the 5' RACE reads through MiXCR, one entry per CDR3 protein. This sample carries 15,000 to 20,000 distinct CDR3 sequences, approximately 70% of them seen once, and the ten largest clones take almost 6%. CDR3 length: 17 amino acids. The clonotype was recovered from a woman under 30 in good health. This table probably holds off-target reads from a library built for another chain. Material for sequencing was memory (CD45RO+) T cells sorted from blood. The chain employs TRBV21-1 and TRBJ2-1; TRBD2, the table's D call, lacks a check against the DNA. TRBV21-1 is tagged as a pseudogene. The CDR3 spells CASYLAGLTSSYNEQFF. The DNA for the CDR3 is TGTGCCAGCTATTTAGCGGGCTTAACGAGCTCCTACAATGAGCAGTTCTTC.